This T cell receptor beta chain was observed in a study of shared clonotypes between healthy human individuals. Findings of the study overall: Clonotypes which were not shared had lower generation probabilities than clonotypes that all four donors shared.

Concerning this clone: As yet, its antigen is unknown.

Each subset's genomic DNA was shared equally among a number of immunoSEQ plates. Clones were read by immunoSEQ multiplex PCR, and TCRdb kept only the in-frame ones, dropping some. The sample consists of around 510,000 clones, around 96% of them appearing once. The CDR3 is 18 residues long. V was trimmed by 2 bases and J by 7 bases, leaving 22 bases between them. Germline V CDR1 and CDR2: SGHNT, YYREEE (reference sequence). CD45RA+ naive and CD45RA-negative memory subsets were separated from CD4+ cells. The sample comprised naive CD4+ T cells sorted from blood. As for subset: CD45RA+ positively selected. This chain links TRBV5-4 with TRBJ1-6; no clear D gene. The source is a woman in her thirties in good health. The CDR3 protein is CASSFRVTVGSGNSPLHF. CDR3 coding DNA: TGTGCCAGCAGCTTTCGGGTGACGGTAGGGTCTGGGAATTCACCCCTCCACTTT. The variable domain in full, completed from reference TRBV5-4 and TRBJ1-6, reads ETGVTQSPTHLIKTRGQQVTLRCSSQSGHNTVSWYQQALGQGPQFIFQYYREEENGRGNFPPRFSGLQFPNYSSELNVNALELDDSALYLCASSFRVTVGSGNSPLHFGNGTRLTVT.